The 27 T cell receptor beta chains in this list originate from one sample, sequenced in a study of lymphopenia after photon versus proton radiotherapy. Sequenced by immunoSEQ multiplex PCR; TCRdb stores in-frame clones only, minus some. This table has about 18,000 clones, 92% appearing once. The sequenced sample was peripheral blood, obtained from a patient treated with photon-based radiotherapy. The receptors come from a woman aged 40 to 55 with cholangiocarcinoma.

This chain joins TRBV6-1 and TRBJ2-7; no reliable D call. The germline V gene has CDR1 MNHNS and CDR2 SASEGT. V lost 10 bases and J lost 2, with 15 bases in between. This CDR3 is built from 13 residues. As DNA, the CDR3 is TGTGCCACCAGAGGTGAGACCACCTACGAGCAGTACTTC. Protein sequence: CATRGETTYEQYF.

This sequence joins TRBV5-1 and TRBJ2-7; D is possibly TRBD1 or TRBD2 (5 bases each). Trimming left V 6 bases short and J 2 bases short, with 12 bases between. CDR3 length: 13 amino acids. Germline CDR1 is SGHRS and CDR2 is YFSETQ. The CDR3 here is CASNRDGTYEQYF. In DNA, the CDR3 is TGCGCCAGCAATAGGGACGGGACCTACGAGCAGTACTTC.

The chain recombines TRBV5-1 with TRBJ2-1; D assignment may be TRBD1 or TRBD2 (6 bases each). V lost 0 bases and J lost 0, with 7 bases in between. The germline V gene has CDR1 SGHRS and CDR2 YFSETQ. This CDR3 contains 15 residues. This chain's CDR3 is CASSLAGASYNEQFF. DNA of the CDR3: TGCGCCAGCAGCTTGGCGGGGGCCTCCTACAATGAGCAGTTCTTC.

This clone was detected only a few times. The chain is built from TRBV6-5 and TRBJ2-7; 8 bases map to TRBD2. The germline V gene has CDR1 MNHEY and CDR2 SVGAGI. The CDR3 is 15 amino acids. With 6 bases clipped from V and 1 base from J, the junction kept 8 bases outside the gene matches. CDR3 residues: CASRLSGIGSYEQYF. For the CDR3, the DNA is TGTGCCAGCAGACTTAGCGGGATAGGGTCCTACGAGCAGTACTTC.

This clone was seen once. V is TRBV5-4 and J is TRBJ2-2; D not resolved. The germline CDR1 and CDR2 sequences are SGHNT and YYREEE (reference sequence). The V end lost 1 base, the J end lost 7 bases, and 8 bases lay between the germline ends. The CDR3 consists of 13 residues. CDR3 residues: CASSLQPYGELFF. The CDR3 DNA sequence: TGTGCCAGCAGCTTGCAGCCCTACGGGGAGCTGTTTTTT.

The chain recombines TRBV15 with TRBJ2-7, with 7 positions matching TRBD1. CDR3 length equals 16 residues. V gave up 1 base and J gave up 3 bases; unmatched junction bases: 9. CDR1 and CDR2 from the germline V gene are LNHNV and YYDKDF (reference sequence). This CDR3 is CATSRGIGTADYEQYF. In DNA form, the CDR3 reads TGTGCCACCAGCAGAGGAATCGGGACAGCCGACTACGAGCAGTACTTC.

The chain uses TRBV27 and TRBJ1-3; TRBD1 is a possible D gene (5 bases). This CDR3 comprises 16 residues. The germline V gene encodes CDR1 MNHEY and CDR2 SMNVEV (reference sequence). The V end was cut by 0 bases, the J end by 2 bases, with 11 bases between. CDR3 region: CASSLSGGFAGNTIYF. The CDR3 nucleotides are TGTGCCAGCAGTTTATCTGGGGGGTTCGCTGGAAACACCATATATTTT.

The chain employs TRBV4-1 and TRBJ2-7, with 9 positions matching TRBD1. J was trimmed by 6 bases and V by 4 bases; bases with no gene match: 13. The CDR3 runs 16 residues. CDR1 and CDR2 from the germline V gene are MGHRA and YSYEKL. CDR3 sequence: CASSPGFGTGSGEQYF. DNA for the CDR3: TGCGCCAGCAGCCCCGGGTTCGGGACAGGGTCGGGCGAGCAGTACTTC.

This sequence joins TRBV4-1 and TRBJ1-1; TRBD1 is a possible D gene (5 bases). Germline V CDR1 and CDR2: MGHRA, YSYEKL. The CDR3 loop spans 15 amino acids. With 1 base removed from V and 4 bases from J, the gap between germline ends came to 13 bases. The CDR3 nucleotides read TGCGCCAGCAGCCAAGTGCAGTGGGGCGTCACTGAAGCTTTCTTT. It yields the protein CASSQVQWGVTEAFF.

The chain employs TRBV19 and TRBJ1-6, with D maybe TRBD1 (5 bases). CDR1 is LNHDA, CDR2 SQIVND, per germline (reference sequence). V was trimmed by 5 bases and J by 3 bases, leaving 11 bases between them. The CDR3 sequence is 15 residues long. The DNA of the CDR3 is TGTGCCAGTAGTGTACAGGTTTTCTATAATTCACCCCTCCACTTT. Translation gives CASSVQVFYNSPLHF.

Points on this clone: One end of the junction does not line up with germline, which may come from a read error. The chain combines TRBV10-3 with TRBJ2-7; a possible D gene is TRBD1 (6 bases). CDR1 is ENHRY, CDR2 SYGVKD, per germline. The CDR3 sequence is 15 residues long. The chain's CDR3 is CAIMGAGSQSYEQHF. The CDR3, as DNA: TGTGCCATCATGGGGGCAGGGAGCCAATCCTACGAGCAGCACTTC.

The chain has TRBV6-5 and TRBJ2-7; D uncertain. Germline V gene sequence: CDR1 MNHEY, CDR2 SVGAGI. The CDR3 runs to 13 residues. V dropped 7 bases and J dropped 0 bases, with 10 bases sitting between them. CDR3 sequence: CASNDGRSYEQYF. The CDR3 DNA reads TGTGCCAGCAATGACGGCCGCTCCTACGAGCAGTACTTC.

J is TRBJ1-6 and V is TRBV5-6, with D perhaps matching TRBD1 (6 bases). The V end lost 4 bases, the J end lost 0 bases, and 11 bases lay between the germline ends. The CDR3 totals 16 residues. Germline values: CDR1 SGHDT, CDR2 YYEEEE. CDR3 DNA sequence: TGTGCCAGCAGCGGGGACATCAGCTCCTATAATTCACCCCTCCACTTT. This translates into CASSGDISSYNSPLHF. Variable domain in full (rest from reference TRBV5-6 and TRBJ1-6): DAGVTQSPTHLIKTRGQQVTLRCSPKSGHDTVSWYQQALGQGPQFIFQYYEEEERQRGNFPDRFSGHQFPNYSSELNVNALLLGDSALYLCASSGDISSYNSPLHFGNGTRLTVT.

This clone was seen a single time. The chain is built from TRBV5-4 and TRBJ1-2; D perhaps matches TRBD1 (6 bases). The ends were cut back, 0 bases at V and 5 bases at J, with 11 bases in the middle. Germline V gene sequence: CDR1 SGHNT, CDR2 YYREEE (reference sequence). CDR3 length equals 14 residues. The CDR3 DNA sequence: TGTGCCAGCAGCTTGGGCGGGGGGCCGTATGGCTACACCTTC. Amino acids: CASSLGGGPYGYTF.

V usage is TRBV6-5 and J usage is TRBJ2-7; D is possibly TRBD1 (6 bases). The CDR3 covers 15 residues. CDR1 is MNHEY, CDR2 SVGAGI, per germline. The ends were cut back, 7 bases at V and 1 base at J, with 17 bases in the middle. The chain's CDR3 is CASTKQGGASYEQYF. The CDR3 nucleotides read TGTGCCAGCACCAAACAGGGTGGGGCTTCCTACGAGCAGTACTTC.

V and J are TRBV28 and TRBJ1-2; D perhaps matches TRBD1 (6 bases). Trimming shortened V by 6 bases and J by 7 bases, and 18 bases separated the two germline ends. CDR3 length equals 14 residues. Germline CDR1 and CDR2: MDHEN and SYDVKM. The CDR3 loop reads CASSELTGGRGYTF. In DNA, the CDR3 is TGTGCCAGCAGCGAACTAACCGGGGGCCGTGGCTACACCTTC.

J is TRBJ1-3 and V is TRBV5-4; no clear D. The CDR3 totals 12 residues. With 3 bases removed from V and 2 bases from J, the gap between germline ends came to 3 bases. CDR1 and CDR2 (germline): SGHNT, YYREEE (reference sequence). This CDR3 is CASSSPGNTIYF. The CDR3, as DNA: TGTGCCAGCAGCTCTCCTGGAAACACCATATATTTT.

This clone was detected only a few times. This chain joins TRBV6-1 and TRBJ1-5; no reliable D call. There are 14 residues in the CDR3. Germline CDR1 MNHNS, CDR2 SASEGT. Trimming shortened V by 7 bases and J by 2 bases, and 12 bases separated the two germline ends. This CDR3 reads CASTPRFGNQPQHF. For the CDR3, the DNA is TGTGCCAGCACACCTCGATTTGGCAATCAGCCCCAGCATTTT.

The V call is TRBV29-1, the J call TRBJ1-2, with 7 bases fitting TRBD1. The CDR3 contains 13 residues. Germline V gives CDR1 SQVTM, CDR2 ANQGSEA. The V and J ends lost 4 bases and 5 bases, in that order; junction bases with no gene match: 7. CDR3 in amino acids: CSVGTGVGYGYTF. The CDR3 bases are TGCAGCGTTGGAACAGGGGTAGGGTATGGCTACACCTTC. Filled out from reference TRBV29-1 and TRBJ1-2, the complete variable domain reads SAVISQKPSRDICQRGTSLTIQCQVDSQVTMMFWYRQQPGQSLTLIATANQGSEATYESGFVIDKFPISRPNLTFSTLTVSNMSPEDSSIYLCSVGTGVGYGYTFGSGTRLTVV.

The rearrangement joins TRBV27 to TRBJ2-1, with 9 bases identical to TRBD1. This CDR3 contains 15 residues. Per the germline V gene, CDR1 is MNHEY and CDR2 is SMNVEV (reference sequence). Trimming took 4 bases from V and 6 from J; bases not matched to a gene: 7. CDR3 DNA sequence: TGTGCCAGCAGTTCCAACAGGGGGCGCGGCAATGAGCAGTTCTTC. Protein: CASSSNRGRGNEQFF.

The chain combines TRBV6-1 with TRBJ1-5; 9 bases align to TRBD1. The CDR3 consists of 14 residues. The junction had 12 bases not matched to a gene; V was cut back by 7 bases and J by 11 bases. Per the germline V gene, CDR1 is MNHNS and CDR2 is SASEGT. The chain's CDR3 is CASTGTGTLSAQHF. CDR3 bases: TGTGCCAGCACCGGGACAGGGACCCTCTCGGCCCAGCATTTT.

The chain couples TRBV27 to TRBJ2-2; 8 bases map to TRBD2. V was pared by 2 bases and J by 9 bases, with 2 bases of the junction left unmatched. Germline V CDR1 and CDR2: MNHEY, SMNVEV (reference sequence). The CDR3 consists of 13 residues. CDR3 protein: CASSLASGRELFF. The CDR3, as DNA: TGTGCCAGCAGTTTAGCTAGCGGGCGGGAGCTGTTTTTT.

A single count supports this clone. The CDR3 DNA follows: TGTGCCAGTAAGGGGCCTGGGCACACTGAAGCTTTCTTT. It translates to CASKGPGHTEAFF. This chain links TRBV28 with TRBJ1-1; perhaps TRBD1 as D (5 bases). Trimming stripped 9 bases from V and 3 bases from J, with 14 bases between. The CDR3 totals 13 residues. Germline assignment: CDR1 MDHEN and CDR2 SYDVKM.

The rearrangement uses TRBV2 and TRBJ2-3; 8 nucleotides match TRBD2. CDR1 SNHLY and CDR2 FYNNEI come from the germline V gene. J lost 5 bases, V lost 8 bases, and 6 bases had no gene match. This CDR3 has 13 residues. The CDR3 coding sequence is TGTGCCAGCGGAGCAGCGGGGGTAGATACGCAGTATTTT. It specifies CASGAAGVDTQYF.

The genes are TRBV2 and TRBJ1-2, with D tentatively TRBD1 (6 bases). The germline V gene has CDR1 SNHLY and CDR2 FYNNEI. Trimming shortened V by 4 bases and J by 0 bases, and 15 bases separated the two germline ends. This CDR3 has 16 residues. CDR3 loop: CASSATTGTSNYGYTF. Here the CDR3 DNA reads TGTGCCAGCAGTGCAACCACAGGGACGTCTAACTATGGCTACACCTTC.

The chain joins TRBV5-1 to TRBJ1-2; maybe TRBD1 (6 bases). The CDR3 totals 14 residues. Deletions cut 0 bases from V and 8 bases from J, with 14 bases between. Germline CDR1 is SGHRS and CDR2 is YFSETQ. CDR3 coding DNA: TGCGCCAGCAGCTTGGGTCAGGGGTCTCTCGGCTACACCTTC. Its translation is CASSLGQGSLGYTF.

The chain recombines TRBV29-1 with TRBJ2-7, with 9 bases matching TRBD1. The CDR3 sequence is 15 residues long. Germline CDR1 is SQVTM and CDR2 is ANQGSEA. V shed 3 bases, J shed 4 bases, and the junction held 10 bases outside the gene matches. CDR3 sequence (DNA): TGCAGCGTTGAGGGCACCCCCGGGACAGGGTACGAGCAGTACTTC. Protein product: CSVEGTPGTGYEQYF.